One sample yielded the 14 T cell receptor beta chains listed below, sequenced in a study of blood T cells in healthy people across ages. A sample-barcoded 5' primer and a J-beta primer mix were used in a second PCR of roughly 7 to 11 cycles. TCRdb fed the 5' RACE reads into MiXCR, producing one record per CDR3 protein. Of about 1,500,000 distinct CDR3 sequences listed, roughly 27% are singletons. Material: blood. These receptors were obtained from a woman in her twenties or thirties in good health.

In nucleotides, the CDR3 is TGCAGTGCTACCCGCGCTGGGACTGGGGCAAAACTGTTTTTT. Translating it yields CSATRAGTGAKLFF. This rearrangement joins TRBV20-1 to TRBJ1-4, with D possibly matching TRBD1 (5 bases). Trimming removed 4 bases at V and 10 bases at J, with 19 bases between. Germline V gene sequence: CDR1 DFQATT, CDR2 SNEGSKA (reference sequence). The CDR3 runs to 14 residues.

The chain has TRBV30 and TRBJ2-1, with 7 bases matching TRBD2. Losses at the gene ends were 4 bases for V and 4 bases for J; bases not matched to a gene: 13. CDR1 and CDR2 (germline): GTSNPN, SVGIG (reference sequence). The length of the CDR3 is 16 residues. This chain's CDR3 is CAWTSWTSNPYNEQFF. CDR3 coding DNA: TGTGCCTGGACGTCCTGGACTAGTAATCCTTACAATGAGCAGTTCTTC.

This clonotype was observed at least ten times. The rearrangement joins TRBV10-3 to TRBJ2-5; 10 positions match TRBD2. The CDR3 spans 15 residues. Trimming took 6 bases from V and 5 from J; bases not matched to a gene: 9. Germline loops: CDR1 ENHRY, CDR2 SYGVKD. The CDR3 reads CAIRDGLAAGETQYF. CDR3 coding DNA: TGTGCCATCAGAGACGGACTAGCGGCGGGGGAGACCCAGTACTTC.

V and J are TRBV12-3 or TRBV12-4 and TRBJ2-2; TRBD1 is a possible D gene (6 bases). The CDR3 length is 14 residues. The V end was cut by 7 bases, the J end by 6 bases, with 15 bases between. The CDR3 reads CASNLDRLAGELFF. The CDR3 DNA follows: TGTGCCAGCAATCTTGACAGGCTCGCCGGGGAGCTGTTTTTT.

Points on this clonotype: A much larger clone lies one base from this, so it may be a read error. V and J are TRBV6-2 or TRBV6-3 and TRBJ2-7, with D possibly being TRBD1 or TRBD2 (6 bases each). Germline V lookup: CDR1 MNHEY, CDR2 SVGEGT. V lost 2 bases and J 2 bases, leaving 10 bases between the germline ends. The CDR3 spans 14 residues. CDR3 sequence: CASSYGGHTYEQYF. The DNA of the CDR3 is TGTGCCAGCAGTTACGGGGGGCATACCTACGAGCAGTACTTC.

Comment on this clonotype: A much more abundant neighbour one base away suggests this may be a read error. V usage is TRBV6-6 and J usage is TRBJ2-3, with 9 positions matching TRBD1. After removal of 5 bases from V and 8 bases from J, the junction contained 11 bases not matched to a gene. The germline gives CDR1 MNHNY, CDR2 SVGAGI (reference sequence). The length of the CDR3 is 15 residues. The CDR3 DNA reads as TGTGCCAGCAGTGACGACAGGGGGGTGATCGTTACGCAGTATTTT. Encoded protein: CASSDDRGVIVTQYF.

The V call is TRBV20-1, the J call TRBJ2-7; the D gene is possibly TRBD1 (6 bases). The V end was cut by 5 bases, the J end by 4 bases, with 12 bases between. This CDR3 region has 12 residues. CDR1 is DFQATT, CDR2 SNEGSKA, per germline (reference sequence). Written as DNA, the CDR3 is TGCAGTGCTGTTAGGGGGTGGTACGAGCAGTACTTC. Translating it yields CSAVRGWYEQYF.

The chain carries TRBV6-1 and TRBJ1-1; 7 positions match TRBD1. V lost 4 bases and J lost 11; bases outside the gene matches: 10. Germline CDR1 MNHNS, CDR2 SASEGT. The CDR3 sequence is 13 residues long. The CDR3 bases are TGTGCCAGCAGTGCCAGAGGGGGCAGGGAGGCTTTCTTT. Its translation is CASSARGGREAFF.

This clonotype has only a few counts. The V and J genes are TRBV28 and TRBJ2-1, with D tentatively TRBD2 (6 bases). Germline-derived CDR1 and CDR2 are MDHEN and SYDVKM. V was shortened by 6 bases and J by 6 bases, with 30 bases between the two germline ends. The CDR3 is 19 residues long. The CDR3 region is CASSPLPGAWRALGNEQFF. The CDR3 DNA reads as TGTGCCAGCAGCCCCCTTCCTGGGGCCTGGAGGGCATTGGGCAATGAGCAGTTCTTC.

For this clonotype: The junction shows a germline mismatch at one end, possibly a read error. This chain uses TRBV20-1 with TRBJ2-7, with 8 positions matching TRBD1. Germline V gene lookup returns CDR1 DFQATT and CDR2 SNEGSKA (reference sequence). This CDR3 is built from 15 residues. The CDR3 loop reads CSARAGQGLGYGQYF. For the CDR3, the DNA is TGCAGTGCTAGAGCAGGACAGGGTTTAGGGTACGGGCAGTACTTC.

The V gene is TRBV12-3 or TRBV12-4, the J gene TRBJ2-2; 7 bases match TRBD1. This CDR3 is built from 14 residues. After removal of 8 bases from V and 2 bases from J, the junction contained 5 bases not matched to a gene. This chain's CDR3 is CASRDRVNTGELFF. In DNA form, the CDR3 reads TGTGCCAGCCGAGACAGGGTAAACACCGGGGAGCTGTTTTTT.

This sequence joins TRBV6-6 and TRBJ1-5; D ambiguous. CDR1 and CDR2 (germline): MNHNY, SVGAGI (reference sequence). The CDR3 sequence is 13 residues long. The germline V and J ends were trimmed by 6 bases and 2 bases, with 8 bases remaining between them. CDR3 bases: TGTGCCAGCAGAGGTTGGGGCAATCAGCCCCAGCATTTT. Its protein is CASRGWGNQPQHF.

The V and J genes are TRBV7-2 and TRBJ2-7; D gene ambiguous. Germline V gene sequence: CDR1 SGHTA, CDR2 FQGNSA. V gave up 5 bases and J gave up 6 bases, with 14 bases separating them. This CDR3 region has 13 residues. The CDR3: CASSPPSASEQYF. For the CDR3, the DNA is TGTGCCAGCAGCCCCCCCAGCGCGAGCGAGCAGTACTTC.

V and J are TRBV3-1 and TRBJ2-7; D not certain. The CDR3 runs 11 residues. The V end lost 7 bases, the J end lost 7 bases, and 11 bases lay between the germline ends. Germline loops: CDR1 LGHDT, CDR2 YNNKEL (reference sequence). The CDR3 spells CASTTNNEQYF. Written as DNA, the CDR3 is TGTGCCAGCACTACCAACAATGAGCAGTACTTC.